Presented here are 5 T cell receptor beta chains from one specimen sequenced in a study of cytomegalovirus exposure and HLA in healthy donors. PCR primers comprised 60 Vbeta and 13 Jbeta primers. The method was immunoSEQ multiplex PCR; TCRdb's version includes in-frame clones alone and lacks a portion of them. The sample shows fewer than 250,000 clones, approximately 80% of them seen only once. Source material: PBMCs. These receptors came from a girl under 18 in good health and CMV-seronegative.

The chain recombines TRBV9 with TRBJ2-5; the match to TRBD2 covers 7 bases. This CDR3 is built from 16 residues. CDR1 and CDR2 (germline): SGDLS, YYNGEE. The junction had 6 bases not matched to a gene; V was cut back by 0 bases and J by 1 base. The chain's CDR3 is CASSVGRTRFQETQYF. CDR3 DNA sequence: TGTGCCAGCAGCGTAGGAAGGACTAGGTTCCAAGAGACCCAGTACTTC.

The chain has TRBV9 and TRBJ2-1; 8 positions match TRBD1. Per germline, CDR1 SGDLS and CDR2 YYNGEE. The CDR3 has 15 residues. The V segment lost 5 bases and the J segment 4 bases; nucleotides outside the gene matches: 8. DNA of the CDR3: TGTGCCAGCAGTCTTACAGGGGGGCCTTACAATGAGCAGTTCTTC. This translates into CASSLTGGPYNEQFF.

J is TRBJ1-2 and V is TRBV6-1; D is possibly TRBD1 (6 bases). V dropped 3 bases and J dropped 0 bases, with 17 bases sitting between them. From germline, CDR1 is MNHNS and CDR2 SASEGT. The CDR3 extends over 17 amino acids. The CDR3 sequence: CASSDVVWGPTNYGYTF. In DNA form, the CDR3 reads TGTGCCAGCAGTGACGTAGTGTGGGGGCCGACTAACTATGGCTACACCTTC.

This chain connects TRBV7-3 to TRBJ1-2; the D is unclear. Germline V gene data show CDR1 as SGHTA and CDR2 as FQGTGA. CDR3 length: 14 amino acids. Trimming stripped 0 bases from V and 1 base from J, with 6 bases between. The CDR3 DNA follows: TGTGCCAGCAGCTTAACCGGGAGTAACTATGGCTACACCTTC. Translated: CASSLTGSNYGYTF.

This chain connects TRBV5-4 to TRBJ2-4, with 12 positions matching TRBD2. V gave up 7 bases and J gave up 13 bases; unmatched junction bases: 3. The CDR3 covers 11 residues. Germline V gene lookup returns CDR1 SGHNT and CDR2 YYREEE (reference sequence). Here the CDR3 DNA reads TGTGCCAGCGGACTAGCGGGAACACAGTACTTC. This codes for CASGLAGTQYF.